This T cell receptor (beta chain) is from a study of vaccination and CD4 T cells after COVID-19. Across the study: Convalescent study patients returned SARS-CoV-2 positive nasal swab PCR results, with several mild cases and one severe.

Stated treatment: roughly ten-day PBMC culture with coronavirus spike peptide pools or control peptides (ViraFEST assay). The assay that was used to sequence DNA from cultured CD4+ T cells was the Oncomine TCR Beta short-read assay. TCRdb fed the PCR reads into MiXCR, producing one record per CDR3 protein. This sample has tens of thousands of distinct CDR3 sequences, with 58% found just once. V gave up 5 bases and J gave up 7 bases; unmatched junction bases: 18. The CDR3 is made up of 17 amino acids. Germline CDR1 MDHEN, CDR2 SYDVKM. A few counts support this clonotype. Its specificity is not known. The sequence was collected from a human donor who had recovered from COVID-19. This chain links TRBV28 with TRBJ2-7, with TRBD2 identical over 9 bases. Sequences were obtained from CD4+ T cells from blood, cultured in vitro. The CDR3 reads CASSPTPPGLATREQYF. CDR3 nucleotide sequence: TGTGCCAGCAGTCCCACCCCTCCGGGACTAGCTACGCGAGAGCAGTACTTC.